This is a list of T cell receptor beta chains from one sample in a study of blood T cell repertoires in COVID-19. Sequenced by immunoSEQ multiplex PCR; TCRdb stores in-frame clones only, minus some. This table has about 36,000 clones, just over 90% appearing once. Sequencing used peripheral blood. Every receptor here comes from a human donor in a cohort sampled during active COVID-19. Both conserved end residues are part of each CDR3.

V: TRBV25-1; CDR3: CASSDPGSEAPETQYF
V: TRBV5-5; CDR3: CASSRDGRAYNEQFF
V: TRBV24-1; CDR3: CATSDGAPRDTQYF
V: TRBV23-1; CDR3: CASSPEEDGYTF
V: TRBV19; CDR3: CASSMSGGAAKNIQYF
V: TRBV19; CDR3: CASTQSVAGWLDTQYF
V: TRBV5-1; CDR3: CASSSQGGANYGYTF
V: TRBV11-2; CDR3: CASSLLAGVYNEQFF
V: TRBV7-9; CDR3: CASSLPSGADTQYF
V: TRBV21-1; CDR3: CASSKGGRDRKYVQFF
V: TRBV3-1/TRBV3-2; CDR3: CASSRGASGTYEQYF
V: TRBV7-2; CDR3: CASSTRQGGVADTQYF
V: TRBV7-2; CDR3: CASSLGGAGREQYF
V: TRBV28; CDR3: CASSLQGGYGYTF
V: TRBV27; CDR3: CASRTGGPGYGYTF
V: TRBV10-2; CDR3: CASSDRVMNTEAFF